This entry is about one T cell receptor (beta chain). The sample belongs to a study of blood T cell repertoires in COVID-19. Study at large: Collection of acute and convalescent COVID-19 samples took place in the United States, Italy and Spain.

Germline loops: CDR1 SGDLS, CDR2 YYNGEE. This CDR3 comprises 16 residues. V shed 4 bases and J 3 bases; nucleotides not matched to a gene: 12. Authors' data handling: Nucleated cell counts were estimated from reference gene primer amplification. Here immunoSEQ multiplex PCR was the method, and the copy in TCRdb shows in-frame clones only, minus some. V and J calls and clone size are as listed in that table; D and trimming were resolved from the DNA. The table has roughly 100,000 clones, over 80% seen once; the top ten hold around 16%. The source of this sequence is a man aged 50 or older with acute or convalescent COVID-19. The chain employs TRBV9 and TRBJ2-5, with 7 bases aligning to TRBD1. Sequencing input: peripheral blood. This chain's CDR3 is CASSRIKQGKEETQYF. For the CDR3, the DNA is TGTGCCAGCAGCCGTATAAAACAGGGGAAAGAAGAGACCCAGTACTTC.